The 10 T cell receptor beta chains presented below share a single source sample, sequenced in a study of vaccination and CD4 T cells after COVID-19. Treatment: roughly nine-day PBMC culture with coronavirus spike peptide pools or control peptides (ViraFEST assay). These receptors have no identified antigens. With the Oncomine TCR Beta short-read assay, DNA from cultured CD4+ T cells was sequenced. TCRdb recomputed calls from the PCR reads with MiXCR, one row per CDR3 protein. Among 18,000 or so distinct CDR3 sequences listed, 53% were seen once. The sequences come from CD4+ T cells from blood, cultured in vitro, collected before SARS-CoV-2 vaccination. Source of these receptors: a human donor who had recovered from COVID-19.

This clonotype was seen just once. The V call is TRBV6-2 or TRBV6-3, the J call TRBJ1-5, with D unclear. The CDR3 has 14 amino acids. Germline assignment: CDR1 MNHEY and CDR2 SVGEGT. Trimming took 6 bases from V and 0 from J, leaving 9 bases between them. The CDR3 nucleotides are TGTGCCAGCAGACAGTTCTATAGCAATCAGCCCCAGCATTTT. Protein: CASRQFYSNQPQHF.

The chain couples TRBV7-2 to TRBJ2-7; D may be TRBD1 (6 bases). Per the germline V gene, CDR1 is SGHTA and CDR2 is FQGNSA. The ends were cut back, 1 base at V and 5 bases at J, with 9 bases in the middle. The CDR3 length is 13 residues. Here the CDR3 reads CASSLVGGHEQYF. CDR3 nucleotides: TGTGCCAGCAGCTTAGTTGGGGGCCACGAGCAGTACTTC.

The J gene is TRBJ1-6, the V gene TRBV2; TRBD1 might be the D (5 bases). V was pared by 3 bases and J by 8 bases, with 14 bases between. The length of the CDR3 is 15 residues. CDR1 is SNHLY and CDR2 is FYNNEI in the germline V gene. DNA for the CDR3: TGTGCCAGCAGTGAGATCCAGGGAATCGATTCACCCCTCCACTTT. It encodes CASSEIQGIDSPLHF.

V and J are TRBV2 and TRBJ2-7; the D gene could be TRBD1 or TRBD2 (5 bases each). CDR1 is SNHLY, CDR2 FYNNEI, per germline. The germline V and J ends were trimmed by 8 bases and 4 bases, with 12 bases remaining between them. The CDR3 sequence is 12 residues long. The CDR3 loop reads CASGDVSYEQYF. The CDR3 DNA reads TGTGCCAGCGGGGACGTTTCATACGAGCAGTACTTC.

The chain recombines TRBV18 with TRBJ1-1; D perhaps matches TRBD1 (5 bases). Trimming took off 4 bases at V and 3 bases at J, with 15 bases between the two ends. CDR1 is KGHSH, CDR2 LQKENI, per germline. This CDR3 spans 15 amino acids. The CDR3 DNA follows: TGTGCCAGCTCACAGGGACTGTCCGCCGACACTGAAGCTTTCTTT. Protein: CASSQGLSADTEAFF.

This chain joins TRBV6-2 or TRBV6-3 and TRBJ1-1; the match to TRBD1 covers 9 bases. The CDR3 has 14 residues. Trimming cost V 6 bases and J 0 bases; bases outside gene matches: 2. From germline, CDR1 is MNHEY and CDR2 SVGEGT. The CDR3 region has the DNA TGTGCCAGCAGGAGGACAGGGGTGAACACTGAAGCTTTCTTT. This codes for CASRRTGVNTEAFF.

This clonotype was observed a few times. The chain combines TRBV12-3 or TRBV12-4 with TRBJ2-7; 9 nucleotides align to TRBD1. V shed 2 bases and J 6 bases; nucleotides not matched to a gene: 5. The CDR3 is 14 residues long. This chain's CDR3 is CASSLWDRVAEQYF. CDR3 sequence (DNA): TGTGCCAGCAGTTTATGGGACAGGGTGGCCGAGCAGTACTTC.

The chain combines TRBV24-1 with TRBJ2-5; 14 nucleotides line up with TRBD2. J lost 5 bases, V lost 4 bases, and 5 bases had no gene match. Germline CDR1 is KGHDR and CDR2 is SFDVKD. The CDR3 totals 16 residues. The CDR3 DNA follows: TGTGCCACCAGTGACCCGGGACTAGCGGGAGTGGAGACCCAGTACTTC. This sequence encodes CATSDPGLAGVETQYF.

This sequence joins TRBV12-3 or TRBV12-4 and TRBJ1-5; D may be TRBD1 (6 bases). The CDR3 length is 15 residues. V shed 1 base and J shed 1 base, with 8 bases lying between them. This chain's CDR3 is CASSLGGGSNQPQHF. The CDR3 coding sequence is TGTGCCAGCAGTTTAGGAGGGGGAAGCAATCAGCCCCAGCATTTT.

J is TRBJ2-3 and V is TRBV20-1; TRBD1 aligns across 9 bases. V lost 5 bases to trimming and J lost 0 bases; unmatched junction nucleotides: 6. Germline V gene lookup returns CDR1 DFQATT and CDR2 SNEGSKA (reference sequence). CDR3 size: 15 residues. The CDR3 DNA reads TGCAGTGCTTGTGGGACAGGGACTAGCACAGATACGCAGTATTTT. Its translation: CSACGTGTSTDTQYF.